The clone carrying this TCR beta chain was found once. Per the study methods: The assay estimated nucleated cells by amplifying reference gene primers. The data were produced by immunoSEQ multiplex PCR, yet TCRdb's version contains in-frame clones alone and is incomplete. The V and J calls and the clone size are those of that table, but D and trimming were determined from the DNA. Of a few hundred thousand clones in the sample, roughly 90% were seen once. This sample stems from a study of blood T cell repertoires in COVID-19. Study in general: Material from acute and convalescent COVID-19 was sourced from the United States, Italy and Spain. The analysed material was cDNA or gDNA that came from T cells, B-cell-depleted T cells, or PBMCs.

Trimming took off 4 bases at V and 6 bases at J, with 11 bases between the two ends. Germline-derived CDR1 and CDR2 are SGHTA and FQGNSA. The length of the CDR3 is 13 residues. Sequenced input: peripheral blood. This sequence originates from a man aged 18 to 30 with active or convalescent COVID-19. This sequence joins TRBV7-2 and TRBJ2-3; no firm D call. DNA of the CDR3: TGTGCCAGCAGCTCTATAATCATTGATACGCAGTATTTT. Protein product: CASSSIIIDTQYF.